The rows below give T cell receptor beta chains drawn from one sample of a study of blood T cell repertoires in COVID-19. Only in-frame clones appear in the TCRdb table, and some are missing; sequencing was by immunoSEQ multiplex PCR. The table has around 200,000 clones, 88% seen once. The material sequenced was peripheral blood. Receptors were obtained from a man in his late teens or twenties with active or convalescent COVID-19. CDR3s include the opening cysteine and the closing phenylalanine or tryptophan. A D gene is named only where the DNA matches it firmly. Clone size is given for some rows only: seen once, a few or many times, or a class if the clone is expanded.

CDR3 protein	CDR3 DNA	D gene	J gene	V gene	clone size
CASSPNGAGQETQYF	TGTGCCAGCAGTCCGAACGGAGCGGGGCAAGAGACCCAGTACTTC	TRBD2	TRBJ2-5	TRBV27	once
CAWSAGWGEKLFF	TGTGCCTGGAGCGCGGGGTGGGGGGAAAAACTGTTTTTT	-	TRBJ1-4	TRBV30	-
CASSQDGGGYTF	TGTGCCAGCAGCCAAGATGGAGGCGGCTACACCTTC	-	TRBJ1-2	TRBV3-1/TRBV3-2	-
CASSDSMRRGRNEQFF	TGTGCCAGCAGTGACTCGATGCGGCGGGGGCGCAATGAGCAGTTCTTC	-	TRBJ2-1	TRBV6-4	-
CAISEKGGGNQPQHF	TGTGCCATCAGTGAAAAAGGGGGCGGCAATCAGCCCCAGCATTTT	TRBD1	TRBJ1-5	TRBV10-3	-
CATSRQQGVTKTQYF	TGTGCCACCAGCAGACAACAGGGGGTGACTAAGACCCAGTACTTC	TRBD1	TRBJ2-5	TRBV15	-
CASSQEAGRETQYF	TGTGCCAGCAGCCAAGAAGCTGGGAGAGAGACCCAGTACTTC	-	TRBJ2-5	TRBV4-2	-
CASRSGETQYF	TGTGCCAGCAGGTCCGGGGAGACCCAGTACTTC	-	TRBJ2-5	TRBV27	once
CASSPAGQGGTDTQYF	TGTGCCAGTAGTCCCGCGGGACAGGGGGGCACAGATACGCAGTATTTT	TRBD1	TRBJ2-3	TRBV19	once
CASSFQGKAEAFF	TGTGCCAGCAGTTTCCAGGGTAAGGCTGAAGCTTTCTTT	-	TRBJ1-1	TRBV27	once
CAWSIGGSYNEQFF	TGTGCCTGGAGTATCGGAGGTTCGTACAATGAGCAGTTCTTC	-	TRBJ2-1	TRBV30	-
CASSEEAGGPREQFF	TGTGCCAGCAGTGAGGAAGCGGGAGGCCCTCGTGAGCAGTTCTTC	TRBD2	TRBJ2-1	TRBV6-1	-
CAIRGGPNTEAFF	TGTGCCATCAGGGGGGGGCCGAACACTGAAGCTTTCTTT	-	TRBJ1-1	TRBV10-3	-
CARVQGLSTEAFF	TGTGCCAGGGTGCAGGGCCTGAGCACTGAAGCTTTCTTT	-	TRBJ1-1	TRBV25-1	-
CASSRQGLRTQYF	TGTGCCAGTAGCAGACAGGGGCTTAGGACCCAGTACTTC	TRBD1	TRBJ2-5	TRBV19	-
CASSHTSGRALEQFF	TGCGCCAGCAGCCACACTAGCGGGAGGGCCCTAGAGCAGTTCTTC	TRBD2	TRBJ2-1	TRBV4-3	few
CASRATGGSNEKLFF	TGTGCCAGCAGGGCGACGGGGGGCAGTAATGAAAAACTGTTTTTT	-	TRBJ1-4	TRBV6-5	-
CASSELSGAGEAFF	TGTGCCAGCAGCGAACTGTCAGGGGCAGGTGAAGCTTTCTTT	-	TRBJ1-1	TRBV14	-
CASSLTGGSEQYF	TGTGCCAGCTCCTTAACAGGGGGTAGCGAGCAGTACTTC	TRBD1	TRBJ2-7	TRBV18	-
CASSLLLLAVAEQYF	TGTGCCAGCAGCTTATTGCTACTAGCGGTGGCCGAGCAGTACTTC	TRBD2	TRBJ2-7	TRBV7-2	-
CASSDRSRDRNQPQHF	TGTGCCAGCAGTGACCGAAGTCGGGACAGGAATCAGCCCCAGCATTTT	TRBD1	TRBJ1-5	TRBV6-4	-
CASSLGLGLAGGATQYF	TGTGCCAGCAGCTTGGGACTCGGCCTAGCGGGGGGAGCTACGCAGTATTTT	TRBD2	TRBJ2-3	TRBV5-6	-
CASSPLQGRGGSPLHF	TGTGCCAGCTCACCATTACAGGGAAGGGGTGGATCACCCCTCCACTTT	-	TRBJ1-6	TRBV18	-
CATSGRDRDRGYTF	TGTGCCACCAGCGGCCGGGACAGGGACCGTGGCTACACCTTC	TRBD1	TRBJ1-2	TRBV15	-
CASSYRGTSSTDTQYF	TGTGCCAGCAGTTACCGGGGGACTAGCAGCACAGATACGCAGTATTTT	TRBD2	TRBJ2-3	TRBV6-2/TRBV6-3	-
CASSLALMSSYNEQFF	TGTGCCAGCAGCTTAGCGTTGATGAGCTCCTACAATGAGCAGTTCTTC	-	TRBJ2-1	TRBV7-6	-
CASSPKTGNTEAFF	TGTGCCAGCTCACCAAAGACAGGGAACACTGAAGCTTTCTTT	-	TRBJ1-1	TRBV18	once
CASSQAGQDYGYTF	TGTGCCAGCAGCCAAGCCGGCCAGGACTATGGCTACACCTTC	-	TRBJ1-2	TRBV3-1/TRBV3-2	few
CASRPPGSNQPQHF	TGTGCCAGCAGACCACCCGGGAGCAATCAGCCCCAGCATTTT	-	TRBJ1-5	TRBV28	-
CSVVLDRRDFF	TGCAGCGTTGTCCTAGACAGGCGTGATTTCTTC	-	TRBJ2-1	TRBV29-1	-
CASSSREVQETQYF	TGTGCCAGCAGCTCCCGGGAGGTACAAGAGACCCAGTACTTC	TRBD2	TRBJ2-5	TRBV11-2	-
CASSRTGGAADTQYF	TGTGCCAGCAGCCGAACAGGGGGCGCGGCAGATACGCAGTATTTT	TRBD1	TRBJ2-3	TRBV7-3	-
CASSELTANSPLHF	TGTGCCAGCAGTGAATTAACAGCTAATTCACCCCTCCACTTT	-	TRBJ1-6	TRBV6-1	few
CASSRDYDYEQYF	TGTGCCAGCAGCCGGGACTACGACTACGAGCAGTACTTC	TRBD2	TRBJ2-7	TRBV7-8	once